This T cell receptor (beta chain) was profiled in a study of blood T cell repertoires in COVID-19. Trimming cost V 3 bases and J 2 bases; bases outside gene matches: 5. Germline CDR1 is SGHDT and CDR2 is YYEEEE. The CDR3 totals 16 residues. TCRdb's copy holds only in-frame clones and misses some; the assay was immunoSEQ multiplex PCR. The data contain about 270,000 clones, 88% of them singletons. The chain is built from TRBV5-6 and TRBJ2-5, with 12 bases matching TRBD2. This receptor was obtained from a woman aged 45-59 years who had recovered from COVID-19. Source material: PBMCs or T cells enriched from blood (not recorded which). This CDR3 is CASSSSGRAVQETQYF. DNA of the CDR3: TGTGCCAGCAGCTCTAGCGGGAGGGCCGTTCAAGAGACCCAGTACTTC. The entire variable domain, with the rest obtained from reference TRBV5-6 and TRBJ2-5, is as follows: DAGVTQSPTHLIKTRGQQVTLRCSPKSGHDTVSWYQQALGQGPQFIFQYYEEEERQRGNFPDRFSGHQFPNYSSELNVNALLLGDSALYLCASSSSGRAVQETQYFGPGTRLLVL.